The present T cell receptor beta chain was sequenced within a study of cytomegalovirus exposure and HLA in healthy donors. The PCR employed 60 Vbeta primers together with 13 Jbeta primers. Sequencing was performed with immunoSEQ multiplex PCR; in TCRdb, only in-frame clones are kept and a portion is missing. The sample has over 40,000 clones; approximately 67% are singletons. A note on this clone: Its matching antigen is unknown.

Germline values: CDR1 SGHVS, CDR2 FQNEAQ. The CDR3 has 16 amino acids. Trimming took off 2 bases at V and 2 bases at J, with 13 bases between the two ends. Study conclusions and caveats: It was reported that the classifier diagnosed cytomegalovirus status with high specificity and sensitivity in both the original and validation cohorts.

This rearrangement joins TRBV7-8 to TRBJ2-1; D perhaps matches TRBD2 (5 bases). This TCR was sampled from a man aged 30 to 45 in good health and CMV-seronegative. The specimen sequenced was PBMCs. CDR3 amino acids: CASSLLLIGTYNEQFF. CDR3 coding DNA: TGTGCCAGCAGCTTACTCTTAATCGGGACCTACAATGAGCAGTTCTTC.